These 6 T cell receptor beta chains came from one sample sequenced in a study of blood T cell repertoires in COVID-19. Only in-frame clones appear in the TCRdb table, and some are missing; sequencing was by immunoSEQ multiplex PCR. This repertoire shows approximately 170,000 clones, about four fifths found once; its top ten account for roughly 2%. Sequenced material: peripheral blood. The receptor set was obtained from an elderly woman with acute or convalescent COVID-19.

The chain has TRBV13 and TRBJ2-3, with TRBD1 as a possible D gene (6 bases). Per the germline V gene, CDR1 is PRHDT and CDR2 is FYEKMQ (reference sequence). With 1 base removed from V and 3 bases from J, the gap between germline ends came to 17 bases. This CDR3 has 17 residues. The CDR3 DNA follows: TGTGCCAGCAGCTTAGATTCCAGACCTGGGACAACAGATACGCAGTATTTT. Protein sequence: CASSLDSRPGTTDTQYF.

The V call is TRBV11-2, the J call TRBJ2-1, with TRBD1 identical over 7 bases. J gave up 7 bases and V 6 bases, and 9 bases lay outside the gene matches. Germline loops: CDR1 SGHAT, CDR2 FQNNGV. The CDR3 runs to 14 residues. This CDR3 reads CASRMTGTVNEQFF. The CDR3 DNA is TGTGCCAGCAGGATGACCGGGACAGTGAATGAGCAGTTCTTC.

The chain employs TRBV29-1 and TRBJ2-5, with a tentative D call TRBD1 (5 bases). CDR1 SQVTM and CDR2 ANQGSEA come from the germline V gene. Trimming left V 6 bases short and J 4 bases short, with 12 bases between. This CDR3 region has 12 residues. The CDR3 reads CSVNDSRETQYF. CDR3 nucleotides: TGCAGCGTAAATGACAGCCGAGAGACCCAGTACTTC.

V usage is TRBV28 and J usage is TRBJ1-5; D unclear. The CDR3 consists of 11 residues. Trimming removed 10 bases at V and 2 bases at J, with 6 bases between. Germline assignment: CDR1 MDHEN and CDR2 SYDVKM. The CDR3 is CATSGNQPQHF. The DNA of the CDR3 is TGTGCCACCTCGGGCAATCAGCCCCAGCATTTT.

The chain recombines TRBV7-2 with TRBJ1-1; the D gene is possibly TRBD1 (5 bases). CDR3 length equals 14 residues. Trimming cost V 2 bases and J 6 bases, with 13 bases left between them. Germline V CDR1 and CDR2: SGHTA, FQGNSA. Written as DNA, the CDR3 is TGTGCCAGCAGCTTACGGGGGGGGATTCCTGAAGCTTTCTTT. This translates into CASSLRGGIPEAFF.

This clone was seen a handful of times. This chain connects TRBV7-9 to TRBJ1-2; TRBD1 matches 8 bases. From germline, CDR1 is SEHNR and CDR2 FQNEAQ (reference sequence). The trim removed 8 bases at V and 3 bases at J, leaving 11 bases unmatched. The CDR3 loop spans 15 amino acids. CDR3 sequence (DNA): TGTGCCAGCCACACACCAGGGGGCGCGGACTATGGCTACACCTTC. Its protein product is CASHTPGGADYGYTF.